The 19 T cell receptor beta chains below all came from one sample that was sequenced in a study of technical replicates of blood from a handful of donors. Some clones are missing from TCRdb's copy, which holds only in-frame ones; the method was immunoSEQ multiplex PCR. The top ten hold 4.7% of the sample, which has about 75,000 clones, roughly 92% seen once. The specimen was PBMCs. The receptor set was obtained from a human donor in good health. Some clones in this sample may be carry-over from other donors' samples.

This CDR3 is CSVARLAGGPDNEQFF. The CDR3 bases are TGCAGCGTTGCCCGACTAGCGGGGGGGCCAGACAATGAGCAGTTCTTC. The gene calls are TRBV29-1 and TRBJ2-1, with 14 nucleotides matching TRBD2. The CDR3 covers 16 residues. The V gene end was trimmed by 4 bases and the J gene end by 5 bases; junction bases not matched to a gene: 7. Looked up from germline, CDR1 is SQVTM and CDR2 is ANQGSEA.

The J gene is TRBJ1-4, the V gene TRBV15, with TRBD1 as a possible D gene (5 bases). V was clipped by 2 bases and J by 5 bases, with 15 bases between them. The CDR3 has 16 amino acids. Germline values: CDR1 LNHNV, CDR2 YYDKDF (reference sequence). The CDR3 is CATSRLGAGSNEKLFF. Here the CDR3 DNA reads TGTGCCACCAGCAGACTAGGGGCAGGGTCAAATGAAAAACTGTTTTTT.

The chain recombines TRBV5-1 with TRBJ2-7; 9 nucleotides match TRBD1. There are 15 residues in the CDR3. Germline loops: CDR1 SGHRS, CDR2 YFSETQ. Germline trimming cut 4 bases from V and 7 bases from J; bases unmatched to any gene: 12. In nucleotides, the CDR3 is TGCGCCAGCAGCGCATCGACAGGGGGTACGGGGGAGCAGTACTTC. Its protein product is CASSASTGGTGEQYF.

The chain couples TRBV9 to TRBJ1-3; D is perhaps TRBD1 (5 bases). This CDR3 is 15 amino acids long. Trimming pared 0 bases from V and 4 bases from J, leaving 11 bases between. Looked up from germline, CDR1 is SGDLS and CDR2 is YYNGEE. Here the CDR3 DNA reads TGTGCCAGCAGCGTAGAAGCAGGGTCGGGAAACACCATATATTTT. It translates to CASSVEAGSGNTIYF.

This clone was recorded a few times. One junction end disagrees with the germline gene, perhaps due to a read error. The chain uses TRBV7-2 and TRBJ2-7; no clear D. Germline V gene sequence: CDR1 SGHTA, CDR2 FQGNSA. The CDR3 loop spans 13 amino acids. CDR3 residues: CASSPDFTYELYF. CDR3 coding DNA: TGTGCCAGCAGCCCCGACTTCACCTACGAGCTGTACTTC.

The chain couples TRBV19 to TRBJ1-1, with 8 bases lining up with TRBD1. The CDR3 consists of 13 residues. Trimming cost V 5 bases and J 4 bases; bases outside gene matches: 3. CDR1 LNHDA and CDR2 SQIVND come from the germline V gene (reference sequence). Here the CDR3 reads CASSLTGGTEAFF. The CDR3 DNA is TGTGCCAGTAGTCTCACAGGGGGCACTGAAGCTTTCTTT.

The J gene is TRBJ2-7, the V gene TRBV5-4; TRBD2 aligns across 13 bases. J gave up 3 bases and V 4 bases, and 16 bases lay outside the gene matches. Germline values: CDR1 SGHNT, CDR2 YYREEE (reference sequence). This CDR3 is 19 amino acids long. As DNA, the CDR3 is TGTGCCAGCAGCCTAGGGACTAGCGGGAATGTGTTGAGGATCTACGAGCAGTACTTC. This sequence encodes CASSLGTSGNVLRIYEQYF.

The chain has TRBV5-4 and TRBJ2-3; 7 nucleotides line up with TRBD2. J gave up 5 bases and V 1 base, and 22 bases lay outside the gene matches. Germline CDR1 and CDR2: SGHNT and YYREEE (reference sequence). The CDR3 consists of 20 residues. Written as DNA, the CDR3 is TGTGCCAGCAGCTTGATCGTCTTCCGGGGGGATCCCCCGGTGGGAGATACGCAGTATTTT. Its protein is CASSLIVFRGDPPVGDTQYF.

The chain has TRBV2 and TRBJ2-1, with TRBD2 identical over 8 bases. CDR1 and CDR2 from the germline V gene are SNHLY and FYNNEI. The V segment lost 1 base and the J segment 4 bases; nucleotides outside the gene matches: 3. The CDR3 sequence is 15 residues long. The CDR3 protein is CASSEVLAVYNEQFF. The CDR3 coding sequence is TGTGCCAGCAGTGAAGTACTAGCGGTTTACAATGAGCAGTTCTTC.

The chain carries TRBV28 and TRBJ2-3; tentative D call: TRBD2 (6 bases). Germline CDR1 is MDHEN and CDR2 is SYDVKM. Trimming pared 5 bases from V and 5 bases from J, leaving 17 bases between. This CDR3 comprises 15 residues. The CDR3 sequence is CASSPRTGVIDTQYF. CDR3 nucleotides: TGTGCCAGCAGTCCCCGGACGGGGGTGATAGATACGCAGTATTTT.

V and J are TRBV19 and TRBJ1-1; D possibly corresponds to TRBD1 (6 bases). This CDR3 is 14 amino acids long. CDR1 is LNHDA and CDR2 is SQIVND in the germline V gene (reference sequence). The V gene lost 5 bases and the J gene lost 3 bases, with 13 bases spanning the gap. Written as DNA, the CDR3 is TGTGCCAGTAGTGCGAGGGGGGGATACACTGAAGCTTTCTTT. Translation gives CASSARGGYTEAFF.

The rearrangement uses TRBV7-9 and TRBJ2-3; 13 nucleotides agree with TRBD2. The CDR3 has 18 residues. Germline CDR1 SEHNR, CDR2 FQNEAQ (reference sequence). V trimming: 4 bases; J trimming: 3 bases; junction bases outside the gene matches: 10. The CDR3 loop is CASSSPGLAGPRTDTQYF. The DNA of the CDR3 is TGTGCCAGCAGCTCCCCGGGACTAGCGGGACCTAGGACAGATACGCAGTATTTT.

The chain has TRBV6-5 and TRBJ2-7; weak D call: TRBD2 (6 bases). V lost 0 bases and J lost 10, with 13 bases in between. CDR3 length equals 13 residues. Germline CDR1 and CDR2: MNHEY and SVGAGI. CDR3 residues: CASSYSGGDSQYF. CDR3 in DNA: TGTGCCAGCAGTTACTCAGGCGGGGACTCACAGTACTTC.

The CDR3 loop reads CASSMGGVTRPGELFF. CDR3 DNA: TGTGCCAGTAGTATGGGCGGAGTGACTAGACCCGGGGAGCTGTTTTTT. The chain employs TRBV19 and TRBJ2-2, with a weak D call TRBD2 (6 bases). Trimming removed 3 bases from V and 6 bases from J, with 17 bases in between. This CDR3 region has 16 residues. The germline gives CDR1 LNHDA, CDR2 SQIVND (reference sequence).

On this clone itself: Other DNA sequences of this sample code for an identical CDR3. V and J are TRBV18 and TRBJ1-1; D call uncertain. Deletions cut 3 bases from V and 0 bases from J, with 5 bases between. In germline, CDR1 is KGHSH, CDR2 LQKENI. The CDR3 totals 13 residues. CDR3 DNA sequence: TGTGCCAGCTCACCGGGCATGAACACTGAAGCTTTCTTT. It is translated as CASSPGMNTEAFF.

The sample holds one count of this clone. The genes are TRBV7-2 and TRBJ2-7; 10 positions match TRBD1. The ends lost 4 bases at V and 3 bases at J; junction bases unmatched: 3. This CDR3 region has 14 residues. The germline gives CDR1 SGHTA, CDR2 FQGNSA. This CDR3 reads CASSSDRGVYEQYF. The CDR3 bases are TGTGCCAGCAGCTCGGACAGGGGGGTCTACGAGCAGTACTTC.

The rearrangement uses TRBV2 and TRBJ2-3, with D possibly being TRBD2 (6 bases). The germline V gene encodes CDR1 SNHLY and CDR2 FYNNEI. CDR3 length: 14 amino acids. The V gene lost 4 bases and the J gene lost 6 bases, with 14 bases spanning the gap. This CDR3 reads CASSGLDGSDTQYF. DNA for the CDR3: TGTGCCAGCAGTGGACTAGACGGCTCGGATACGCAGTATTTT.

The J gene is TRBJ2-2, the V gene TRBV19, with 8 bases identical to TRBD1. V shed 7 bases, J shed 3 bases, and the junction held 1 base outside the gene matches. Germline CDR1 LNHDA, CDR2 SQIVND (reference sequence). There are 13 residues in the CDR3. CDR3 protein: CASTDRDTGELFF. CDR3 in DNA: TGTGCCAGTACGGACAGGGACACCGGGGAGCTGTTTTTT.

On this clone itself: Being one base from a much bigger clone, this may be a read error. The chain has TRBV4-1 and TRBJ1-2; TRBD1 matches at 7 bases. The CDR3 spans 13 residues. Unmatched junction bases numbered 0, after V lost 1 base and J lost 4 bases. CDR1 and CDR2 (germline): MGHRA, YSYEKL. CDR3 sequence: CASSQGQGYGYTF. As DNA, the CDR3 is TGCGCCAGCAGCCAAGGACAGGGCTATGGCTACACCTTC.